Below are 10 T cell receptor beta chains sequenced from a single sample in a study of T cell repertoires in cytomegalovirus infection (dated by TCRdb to between 2018 and 2020). The sample's treatment or condition label, in plain terms: in vitro stimulation with specific CMV peptide epitopes to enrich CMV-specific T cells. Instrument on record: Illumina HiSeq 1500. The raw public reads went through TCRdb reprocessing: fastp at Q25, MiXCR clone calling, in-frame beta chains kept. Rows are unified per CDR3 protein, each entry keeping the most common DNA and genes. The sample table holds around 300,000 distinct CDR3 sequences, of which approximately 22% were seen once. Approximately 19% of the sample is taken by the ten largest. No antigen has been identified for these receptors. The specimen comprised cultured PBMCs, sampled from culture after CMV antigen stimulation. These receptors came from a human donor in good health (CMV status not recorded). Some clones in this sample may be carry-over from other donors' samples.

This clonotype was counted ten times or more. The chain employs TRBV12-3 or TRBV12-4 and TRBJ2-7; D gene unclear. Between the trimmed V and J ends, which lost 1 base and 6 bases, there was a span of 7 bases. The CDR3 runs 12 residues. The CDR3 nucleotides read TGTGCCAGCAGTTTAGAGTGGGGCGAGCAGTACGTC. Translating gives CASSLEWGEQYV.

Ten or more counts support this clonotype. The chain has TRBV7-2 and TRBJ2-1, with D perhaps matching TRBD2 (5 bases). CDR1 is SGHTA, CDR2 FQGNSA, per germline. V shed 1 base and J shed 7 bases, with 14 bases lying between them. The CDR3 loop spans 15 amino acids. This chain's CDR3 is CASSLERTRWNEQFF. The DNA of the CDR3 is TGTGCCAGCAGCTTAGAACGCACTAGATGGAATGAGCAGTTCTTC.

This clonotype was recorded a few times. The J gene is TRBJ2-7, the V gene TRBV7-2, with D tentatively TRBD1 or TRBD2 (5 bases each). The CDR3 length is 14 residues. V lost 5 bases, J lost 0 bases, and 11 bases lay in between. Looked up from germline, CDR1 is SGHTA and CDR2 is FQGNSA. As DNA, the CDR3 is TGTGCCAGCAGCACAGGTGGGAGCTCCTACGAGCAGTACTTC. Encoded protein: CASSTGGSSYEQYF. Variable domain in full (rest from reference TRBV7-2 and TRBJ2-7): GAGVSQSPSNKVTEKGKDVELRCDPISGHTALYWYRQSLGQGLEFLIYFQGNSAPDKSGLPSDRFSAERTGGSVSTLTIQRTQQEDSAVYLCASSTGGSSYEQYFGPGTRLTVT.

The chain uses TRBV29-1 and TRBJ2-2; a possible D gene is TRBD2 (6 bases). This CDR3 has 14 amino acids. CDR1 is SQVTM, CDR2 ANQGSEA, per germline. V lost 4 bases and J lost 0, with 9 bases in between. The CDR3 DNA reads as TGCAGCGTTGTCGGGAGACCGAACACCGGGGAGCTGTTTTTT. This translates into CSVVGRPNTGELFF.

The chain uses TRBV19 and TRBJ1-4, with TRBD1 identical over 8 bases. CDR1 and CDR2 (germline): LNHDA, SQIVND (reference sequence). V lost 7 bases and J lost 0; bases outside the gene matches: 10. This CDR3 comprises 17 residues. The CDR3 protein is CASTLQGAPPTNEKLFF. CDR3 coding DNA: TGTGCCAGTACTCTTCAGGGGGCGCCCCCAACTAATGAAAAACTGTTTTTT.

Many counts were recorded for this clonotype. This rearrangement joins TRBV14 to TRBJ1-1; no reliable D call. The V end was cut by 5 bases, the J end by 11 bases, with 12 bases between. The CDR3 covers 11 residues. Germline V gene sequence: CDR1 SGHDN, CDR2 FVKESK. As DNA, the CDR3 is TGTGCCAGCAGCGGCGCCGTGGAGGCTTTCTTT. Its translation is CASSGAVEAFF.

As regards this clonotype: This may stem from a read error, because a much larger clone lies one nucleotide away. The genes are TRBV7-3 and TRBJ2-1; 9 bases fit TRBD2. Germline trimming cut 3 bases from V and 4 bases from J; bases unmatched to any gene: 1. This CDR3 has 14 amino acids. Germline-derived CDR1 and CDR2 are SGHTA and FQGTGA. The CDR3 nucleotides are TGTGCCAGCAGCTTTCTAGCGGGGTACAATGAGCAGTTCTTC. This codes for CASSFLAGYNEQFF.

This clonotype was found many times. J is TRBJ2-3 and V is TRBV5-1; D is possibly TRBD2 (7 bases). CDR3 size: 14 residues. Germline CDR1 is SGHRS and CDR2 is YFSETQ. Trimming pared 4 bases from V and 6 bases from J, leaving 15 bases between. The CDR3 DNA follows: TGCGCCAGCAGCGGGGGGGGCCTTCCGGATACGCAGTATTTT. This gives the protein CASSGGGLPDTQYF. The full variable domain, completed using reference TRBV5-1 and TRBJ2-3, is KAGVTQTPRYLIKTRGQQVTLSCSPISGHRSVSWYQQTPGQGLQFLFEYFSETQRNKGNFPGRFSGRQFSNSRSEMNVSTLELGDSALYLCASSGGGLPDTQYFGPGTRLTVL.

This clonotype was counted a single time. A much larger clone differs by one base, so this may be a read error. This chain connects TRBV6-2 or TRBV6-3 to TRBJ1-2; a weak D match, TRBD1 (6 bases). The germline V gene encodes CDR1 MNHEY and CDR2 SVGEGT. The CDR3 runs 15 residues. Here the CDR3 reads CASRNLGAGAFGYPF. The CDR3 DNA follows: TGTGCAAGTAGAAATCTCGGGGCAGGGGCCTTCGGCTACCCCTTC.

The chain has TRBV6-2 or TRBV6-3 and TRBJ2-2, with D unresolved. V was clipped by 6 bases and J by 0 bases, with 14 bases between them. From germline, CDR1 is MNHEY and CDR2 SVGEGT. The CDR3 length is 16 residues. This chain's CDR3 is CASSRYGRSNTGELFF. The CDR3 coding sequence is TGTGCCAGCAGCCGCTATGGTCGCTCGAACACCGGGGAGCTGTTTTTT.